These 31 T cell receptor beta chains share one sample of origin, sequenced in a study of T cell responses to AZD1222 COVID-19 vaccine. Sequencing was performed with immunoSEQ multiplex PCR; in TCRdb, only in-frame clones are kept and a portion is missing. The sample consists of 150,000 to 190,000 clones, approximately 91% of them appearing once. The sequencing used peripheral blood, collected 28 days after the second AZD1222 dose. Receptors originate from an adult who received the AZD1222 COVID-19 vaccine.

The rearrangement links TRBV28 to TRBJ2-1; no reliable D call. V lost 2 bases and J 7 bases, leaving 9 bases between the germline ends. Germline-derived CDR1 and CDR2 are MDHEN and SYDVKM. The CDR3 length is 13 residues. For the CDR3, the DNA is TGTGCCAGCAGTTTAGGCCTCGTTAATGAGCAGTTCTTC. This sequence encodes CASSLGLVNEQFF.

This clone was counted a few times. J is TRBJ1-4 and V is TRBV19; D not certain. The CDR3 runs to 15 residues. Germline CDR1 LNHDA, CDR2 SQIVND (reference sequence). Trimming cost V 6 bases and J 0 bases, with 11 bases left between them. Here the CDR3 DNA reads TGTGCCAGTAGAAATTTCGGGACAACTAATGAAAAACTGTTTTTT. This translates into CASRNFGTTNEKLFF.

CDR3 in amino acids: CASSLVIFARTGGNTIYF. The DNA of the CDR3 is TGTGCCAGTAGTTTAGTAATTTTTGCCCGGACAGGCGGAAACACCATATATTTT. The V and J genes are TRBV19 and TRBJ1-3, with TRBD1 matching over 7 bases. CDR1 and CDR2 (germline): LNHDA, SQIVND (reference sequence). This CDR3 has 18 amino acids. The V gene end was trimmed by 5 bases and the J gene end by 4 bases; junction bases not matched to a gene: 17.

The chain joins TRBV2 to TRBJ1-2; D possibly corresponds to TRBD1 (5 bases). Trimming stripped 6 bases from V and 4 bases from J, with 12 bases between. Germline lookup yields CDR1 SNHLY and CDR2 FYNNEI. The CDR3 length is 13 residues. The CDR3 here is CASRTEPFYGYTF. The CDR3 region has the DNA TGTGCCAGCAGGACAGAACCATTCTATGGCTACACCTTC.

The chain links TRBV6-5 to TRBJ1-5; no firm D call. In germline, CDR1 is MNHEY, CDR2 SVGAGI. V was trimmed by 4 bases and J by 10 bases, leaving 8 bases between them. CDR3 length equals 11 residues. The CDR3 nucleotides are TGTGCCAGCAGTTCCGATCGACCCCAGCATTTT. This gives the protein CASSSDRPQHF.

In this sample, this clone turned up once. This chain connects TRBV6-5 to TRBJ2-3; D might be TRBD2 (6 bases). V lost 8 bases and J lost 9, with 15 bases in between. Looked up from germline, CDR1 is MNHEY and CDR2 is SVGAGI. The CDR3 spans 12 residues. The chain's CDR3 is CASWGGGGTQYF. Written as DNA, the CDR3 is TGTGCCAGCTGGGGAGGTGGCGGAACGCAGTATTTT.

The chain links TRBV19 to TRBJ2-2; TRBD2 matches at 11 bases. The V gene's germline CDR1 is LNHDA and CDR2 SQIVND (reference sequence). The CDR3 has 15 residues. Losses at the gene ends were 8 bases for V and 6 bases for J; bases not matched to a gene: 8. The DNA for the CDR3 is TGTGCCAGTTCCTTTAGCGGGGGGGCCCCCGGGGAGCTGTTTTTT. Protein sequence: CASSFSGGAPGELFF. The full variable domain, completed using reference TRBV19 and TRBJ2-2, is DGGITQSPKYLFRKEGQNVTLSCEQNLNHDAMYWYRQDPGQGLRLIYYSQIVNDFQKGDIAEGYSVSREKKESFPLTVTSAQKNPTAFYLCASSFSGGAPGELFFGEGSRLTVL.

The rearrangement links TRBV6-5 to TRBJ2-3; D gene unclear. V lost 0 bases, J lost 4 bases, and 14 bases lay in between. CDR1 is MNHEY and CDR2 is SVGAGI in the germline V gene. CDR3 size: 16 residues. This chain's CDR3 is CASSYSTRAGADTQYF. The CDR3 coding sequence is TGTGCCAGCAGTTACTCGACTCGGGCCGGAGCAGATACGCAGTATTTT.

The V and J genes are TRBV7-2 and TRBJ2-7; TRBD2 matches 12 bases. Germline CDR1 and CDR2: SGHTA and FQGNSA. The CDR3 runs to 14 residues. V was pared by 5 bases and J by 7 bases, with 6 bases of the junction left unmatched. The chain's CDR3 is CASSTTSGSWEQYF. DNA for the CDR3: TGTGCCAGCAGCACGACTAGCGGGAGCTGGGAGCAGTACTTC.

The chain recombines TRBV30 with TRBJ1-2; D unresolved. CDR1 is GTSNPN and CDR2 is SVGIG in the germline V gene (reference sequence). V gave up 3 bases and J gave up 8 bases, with 13 bases separating them. The CDR3 loop spans 12 amino acids. CDR3 loop: CAWSLQTAGYTF. The CDR3 DNA is TGTGCCTGGAGCTTACAAACGGCGGGCTACACCTTC.

This clone was observed a single time. A read error may account for a junction end that differs from germline. The V call is TRBV7-7, the J call TRBJ2-6; D might be TRBD1 or TRBD2, each matching 5 bases. Germline lookup yields CDR1 SSHAT and CDR2 FNYEAQ (reference sequence). The CDR3 consists of 14 residues. In DNA, the CDR3 is TGTGCTAGCAGCTTGGGGGCTGGGGCCAACGTCCTGACTTTC. Its translation is CASSLGAGANVLTF. The whole variable domain, remainder taken from reference TRBV7-7 and TRBJ2-6, is GAGVSQSPRYKVTKRGQDVTLRCDPISSHATLYWYQQALGQGPEFLTYFNYEAQPDKSGLPSDRFSAERPEGSISTLTIQRTEQRDSAMYRCASSLGAGANVLTFGAGSRLTVL.

The CDR3 bases are TGTGCCAGCAGCCTACTGGGACAGCGCACAGATACGCAGTATTTT. Encoded protein: CASSLLGQRTDTQYF. The rearrangement joins TRBV3-1 (or the pseudogene TRBV3-2) to TRBJ2-3; TRBD1 agrees at 7 bases. Germline V gene lookup returns CDR1 LGHDT and CDR2 YNNKEL (reference sequence). The CDR3 spans 15 residues. V lost 4 bases and J lost 1; bases outside the gene matches: 5.

In nucleotides, the CDR3 is TGTGCCACCAGTGGGAACTTGGGGACCCAGTACTTC. Amino acids: CATSGNLGTQYF. V and J are TRBV24-1 and TRBJ2-5; D not certain. Trimming left V 5 bases short and J 7 bases short, with 10 bases between. CDR1 is KGHDR, CDR2 SFDVKD, per germline. This CDR3 spans 12 amino acids.

The chain combines TRBV5-1 with TRBJ1-2; weak D call: TRBD1 (5 bases). The V end lost 7 bases, the J end lost 1 base, and 8 bases lay between the germline ends. The germline V gene has CDR1 SGHRS and CDR2 YFSETQ. This CDR3 contains 12 residues. The DNA of the CDR3 is TGCGCCAGCCGACAGCATAACTATGGCTACACCTTC. Translated: CASRQHNYGYTF.

The genes are TRBV12-3 or TRBV12-4 and TRBJ1-2; D is ambiguous. The CDR3 contains 13 residues. Trimming stripped 6 bases from V and 3 bases from J, with 11 bases between. In DNA form, the CDR3 reads TGTGCCAGCAGGAGGGAGGGATACTATGGCTACACCTTC. Translated, it gives CASRREGYYGYTF.

The chain joins TRBV6-6 to TRBJ1-2, with 9 bases aligning to TRBD1. Germline CDR1 and CDR2: MNHNY and SVGAGI (reference sequence). V gave up 5 bases and J gave up 4 bases; unmatched junction bases: 11. The CDR3 has 16 residues. The CDR3 DNA reads TGTGCCAGCAGTCGAGACGTTCGGGACAGGGTCTATGGCTACACCTTC. This codes for CASSRDVRDRVYGYTF.

The chain is built from TRBV30 and TRBJ1-2; 7 nucleotides align to TRBD1. The V gene's germline CDR1 is GTSNPN and CDR2 SVGIG (reference sequence). The CDR3 has 14 amino acids. Losses at the gene ends were 5 bases for V and 7 bases for J; bases not matched to a gene: 13. The CDR3 coding sequence is TGTGCCTGGTCCCCTCTCGGCAGGGGGGTTGGCTACACCTTC. Its translation is CAWSPLGRGVGYTF.

This chain links TRBV5-1 with TRBJ1-1; no definite D call. V was pared by 0 bases and J by 4 bases, with 16 bases between. The CDR3 sequence is 16 residues long. The germline V gene has CDR1 SGHRS and CDR2 YFSETQ. This CDR3 is CASSLVSGGSPTEAFF. The DNA of the CDR3 is TGCGCCAGCAGCTTGGTGTCTGGAGGGAGCCCCACTGAAGCTTTCTTT.

The chain carries TRBV6-4 and TRBJ2-1, with TRBD2 matching over 14 bases. This CDR3 spans 15 amino acids. Germline CDR1 is MRHNA and CDR2 is SNTAGT. J gave up 8 bases and V 4 bases, and 4 bases lay outside the gene matches. DNA for the CDR3: TGTGCCAGCAGTGTAGGGACTAGCGGGAGTGATGAGCAGTTCTTC. It yields the protein CASSVGTSGSDEQFF.

The V gene is TRBV5-1, the J gene TRBJ2-1; 8 nucleotides align to TRBD2. CDR1 is SGHRS and CDR2 is YFSETQ in the germline V gene. The CDR3 has 16 residues. The trim removed 0 bases at V and 2 bases at J, leaving 4 bases unmatched. DNA for the CDR3: TGCGCCAGCAGCTTGGAAATTAGCGGGGCCTACAATGAGCAGTTCTTC. Amino acids: CASSLEISGAYNEQFF.

About this clone itself: Other DNA sequences within the sample encode an identical CDR3. The chain recombines TRBV18 with TRBJ2-3; D is possibly TRBD2 (6 bases). Trimming left V 5 bases short and J 4 bases short, with 22 bases between. The CDR3 is 17 residues long. The V gene's germline CDR1 is KGHSH and CDR2 LQKENI. CDR3 in DNA: TGTGCCAGCTCAGCAACCTTAAGCGGGCGGAGTCCAGATACGCAGTATTTT. It specifies CASSATLSGRSPDTQYF.

The V call is TRBV6-5, the J call TRBJ1-5; no clear D. Trimming removed 6 bases from V and 6 bases from J, with 9 bases in between. CDR3 size: 12 residues. The germline V gene has CDR1 MNHEY and CDR2 SVGAGI. In DNA form, the CDR3 reads TGTGCCAGCAGCGAGCGGTTTCAGCCCCAGCATTTT. This sequence encodes CASSERFQPQHF.

The rearrangement joins TRBV10-2 to TRBJ2-1; 13 bases align to TRBD2. With 10 bases clipped from V and 15 bases from J, the junction kept 15 bases outside the gene matches. Germline values: CDR1 WSHSY, CDR2 SAAADI. The CDR3 runs 14 residues. DNA of the CDR3: TGCGCCACCTGGACTAGCGGGAGTACGCAGCGAGGGTTCTTC. It translates to CATWTSGSTQRGFF.

The sample holds a few counts of this clone. J is TRBJ1-1 and V is TRBV5-6, with 9 bases lining up with TRBD1. The length of the CDR3 is 16 residues. Germline V CDR1 and CDR2: SGHDT, YYEEEE. V shed 4 bases and J 4 bases; nucleotides not matched to a gene: 11. In DNA form, the CDR3 reads TGTGCCAGCAGCCGTCCCGGGACAGGGACCTCCACTGAAGCTTTCTTT. Amino acids: CASSRPGTGTSTEAFF.

The chain combines TRBV27 with TRBJ1-4, with a possible D match to TRBD1 (6 bases). The CDR3 covers 17 residues. CDR1 and CDR2 from the germline V gene are MNHEY and SMNVEV (reference sequence). V was pared by 3 bases and J by 0 bases, with 14 bases between. CDR3 sequence: CASSLTGLSATNEKLFF. The CDR3 nucleotides read TGTGCCAGCAGTTTGACAGGCCTGTCCGCAACTAATGAAAAACTGTTTTTT.

There are a few counts of this clone. CDR3 bases: TGTGCCAGCAGCCAACGGGTAGCGGGAGCAGATACGCAGTATTTT. Its protein product is CASSQRVAGADTQYF. The chain links TRBV13 to TRBJ2-3; 9 bases are a match to TRBD2. CDR3 length equals 15 residues. The germline CDR1 and CDR2 sequences are PRHDT and FYEKMQ (reference sequence). V was pared by 5 bases and J by 4 bases, with 7 bases of the junction left unmatched.

CDR3 in amino acids: CASRMTSGQETQYF. CDR3 nucleotide sequence: TGTGCCAGCAGGATGACTAGCGGACAAGAGACCCAGTACTTC. The genes are TRBV27 and TRBJ2-5; 9 bases fit TRBD2. The CDR3 length is 14 residues. Germline V CDR1 and CDR2: MNHEY, SMNVEV (reference sequence). After removal of 6 bases from V and 2 bases from J, the junction contained 4 bases not matched to a gene.

CDR3 sequence reads: CASSSGTGGYNSPLHF. For the CDR3, the DNA is TGTGCCAGCAGCTCCGGGACAGGGGGTTATAATTCACCCCTCCACTTT. The chain uses TRBV7-6 and TRBJ1-6, with 11 bases aligning to TRBD1. The CDR3 length is 16 residues. The V gene's germline CDR1 is SGHVS and CDR2 FNYEAQ. V dropped 4 bases and J dropped 4; count of bases not matched to a gene: 3.

V usage is TRBV5-1 and J usage is TRBJ2-2; 11 bases match TRBD1. The CDR3 covers 16 residues. Germline CDR1 is SGHRS and CDR2 is YFSETQ. J gave up 7 bases and V 4 bases, and 9 bases lay outside the gene matches. As DNA, the CDR3 is TGCGCCAGCAGCATCCGGACAGGGGGCGCGGGCGGGGAGCTGTTTTTT. It translates to CASSIRTGGAGGELFF.

V usage is TRBV6-2 or TRBV6-3 and J usage is TRBJ2-7, with a weak D call TRBD2 (5 bases). With 5 bases removed from V and 3 bases from J, the gap between germline ends came to 11 bases. This CDR3 contains 13 residues. Per germline, CDR1 MNHEY and CDR2 SVGEGT. The CDR3 DNA reads as TGTGCCAGCAGTGGCGACGGGGACTACGAGCAGTACTTC. Residues: CASSGDGDYEQYF.

The chain uses TRBV10-3 and TRBJ1-1; possible D gene TRBD1, 6 bases. V lost 6 bases and J lost 0, with 17 bases in between. CDR3 length: 16 amino acids. Germline CDR1 is ENHRY and CDR2 is SYGVKD. CDR3 sequence: CAISGVAGGLNTEAFF. For the CDR3, the DNA is TGTGCCATCAGCGGGGTGGCCGGGGGGCTGAACACTGAAGCTTTCTTT.